The 14 T cell receptor beta chains reported below all come from one sample, sequenced in a study of type 1 and type 2 diabetes patients. Genomic DNA was the PCR template. Multiplex PCR with 30 forward and 13 reverse primers amplified the TCR beta CDR3. MiXCR was run by TCRdb on the multiplex PCR reads, yielding one entry per CDR3 protein. The repertoire holds 280,000 or so distinct CDR3 sequences, with roughly 48% as singletons. Specimen: peripheral blood mononuclear cells (PBMCs). The receptors stem from a man younger than 30 with type 2 diabetes.

Note on this clonotype: Relative to the germline gene, one junction end is altered; a read error may explain this. The chain is built from TRBV10-1 and TRBJ1-5; D remains unclear. This CDR3 is built from 13 residues. Germline V gene lookup returns CDR1 WNHNN and CDR2 SYGVQD (reference sequence). The CDR3 nucleotides are TGTGCCAGCAGTTCTTTTGAAAATCAGCCCCAGCATTTT. This translates into CASSSFENQPQHF.

CDR3 nucleotide sequence: TGTGCCAGCTCACCATCGACGATGGGGCGATACACAAACTACGAGCAGTACTTC. Translating gives CASSPSTMGRYTNYEQYF. This sequence joins TRBV18 and TRBJ2-7; D might be TRBD1 (5 bases). V lost 2 bases and J lost 3, with 23 bases in between. The CDR3 has 18 amino acids. Germline loops: CDR1 KGHSH, CDR2 LQKENI.

This clonotype showed up just a few times. The rearrangement links TRBV7-9 to TRBJ1-2; D is unresolved. CDR1 and CDR2 from the germline V gene are SEHNR and FQNEAQ (reference sequence). Trimming cost V 3 bases and J 4 bases, with 9 bases left between them. The CDR3 has 13 residues. As DNA, the CDR3 is TGTGCCAGCAGCTTTGGCGTCCTCTATGGCTACACCTTC. Translated, it gives CASSFGVLYGYTF.

A note on this clonotype: The junction departs from the called germline gene at one end, perhaps through a read error. The chain is built from TRBV13 and TRBJ1-2; D ambiguous. The CDR3 runs 15 residues. Looked up from germline, CDR1 is PRHDT and CDR2 is FYEKMQ (reference sequence). For the CDR3, the DNA is TGTGCCAGCAGTTTAGCTACGGTAGCTAACTATGGCTACACCTTC. This codes for CASSLATVANYGYTF.

The gene calls are TRBV12-3 or TRBV12-4 and TRBJ2-3, with 9 nucleotides matching TRBD1. The junction had 4 bases not matched to a gene; V was cut back by 10 bases and J by 2 bases. The CDR3 extends over 13 amino acids. CDR3 region: CATRDRDTDTQYF. In nucleotides, the CDR3 is TGTGCCACCCGGGACAGGGACACAGATACGCAGTATTTT.

The chain joins TRBV14 to TRBJ2-2; D not certain. CDR1 is SGHDN, CDR2 FVKESK, per germline. CDR3 size: 13 residues. The V end lost 5 bases, the J end lost 4 bases, and 8 bases lay between the germline ends. In DNA form, the CDR3 reads TGTGCCAGCAGCTCTTACCTCACCGGGGAGCTGTTTTTT. This translates into CASSSYLTGELFF.

This clonotype was counted a few times. CDR3 sequence reads: CASSSGTAAYTF. DNA for the CDR3: TGTGCCAGCTCCTCCGGGACCGCGGCCTACACCTTC. The rearrangement links TRBV25-1 to TRBJ1-2; weak D call: TRBD1 (5 bases). The CDR3 consists of 12 residues. V was pared by 8 bases and J by 10 bases, with 17 bases between. Germline loops: CDR1 MGHDK, CDR2 SYGVNS.

As for this clonotype: A much larger clone lies a single base off, so this may be a read error. The genes are TRBV2 and TRBJ2-7, with 9 bases matching TRBD2. V lost 7 bases to trimming and J lost 6 bases; unmatched junction nucleotides: 16. The CDR3 sequence is 16 residues long. CDR1 SNHLY and CDR2 FYNNEI come from the germline V gene. The CDR3 coding sequence is TGTGCCAGCAAGCCCGGGGCTAGCGGGAACATGGGCGAGCAGTACTTC. Translating it yields CASKPGASGNMGEQYF.

The chain joins TRBV5-6 to TRBJ2-7, with a weak D call TRBD2 (6 bases). Trimming removed 5 bases at V and 0 bases at J, with 12 bases between. There are 14 residues in the CDR3. Germline V gene sequence: CDR1 SGHDT, CDR2 YYEEEE. The CDR3 nucleotides read TGTGCCAGCAGTTTAGCGGCGAGCTCCTACGAGCAGTACTTC. Translation gives CASSLAASSYEQYF.

This clonotype occurred once. The V call is TRBV12-3 or TRBV12-4, the J call TRBJ1-1, with D perhaps TRBD1 (6 bases). CDR3 size: 13 residues. Trimming pared 8 bases from V and 1 base from J, leaving 11 bases between. DNA of the CDR3: TGTGCCAGCGCGGAACAGGGGAACACTGAAGCTTTCTTT. As protein: CASAEQGNTEAFF.

This clonotype was found once. As the CDR3 is not closed by the conserved phenylalanine or tryptophan, this likely results from a read error. The CDR3: CSAPGTRLYNEQFS. CDR3 nucleotide sequence: TGCAGCGCCCCCGGGACTAGGCTCTACAATGAGCAGTTCTCC. V is TRBV29-1 and J is TRBJ2-1; TRBD2 aligns across 8 bases. The junction had 8 bases not matched to a gene; V was cut back by 7 bases and J by 3 bases. The length of the CDR3 is 14 residues. CDR1 is SQVTM and CDR2 is ANQGSEA in the germline V gene.

V is TRBV19 and J is TRBJ2-7; TRBD1 or TRBD2 may be the D gene (5 bases each). Germline assignment: CDR1 LNHDA and CDR2 SQIVND (reference sequence). Trimming cost V 4 bases and J 3 bases, with 10 bases left between them. The CDR3 is 13 residues long. For the CDR3, the DNA is TGTGCCAGTAGTAGAGGGGCACTCTACGAGCAGTACTTC. Its protein product is CASSRGALYEQYF.

The chain recombines TRBV12-3 or TRBV12-4 with TRBJ2-2; the D gene is possibly TRBD2 (5 bases). The V end lost 10 bases, the J end lost 5 bases, and 17 bases lay between the germline ends. The CDR3 consists of 14 residues. CDR3 sequence reads: CATSLTGWTGELFF. In DNA, the CDR3 is TGTGCCACCTCACTCACGGGATGGACCGGGGAGCTGTTTTTT.

This clonotype turned up a few times. V and J are TRBV28 and TRBJ2-7; TRBD1 matches 7 bases. The CDR3 is made up of 15 amino acids. With V trimmed by 3 bases and J by 1 base, 6 bases remained unmatched. Germline CDR1 MDHEN, CDR2 SYDVKM. This chain's CDR3 is CASSFPGTVSYEQYF. The CDR3 nucleotides read TGTGCCAGCAGTTTCCCTGGGACAGTTTCCTACGAGCAGTACTTC.